The sequence of this T cell receptor (beta chain) was determined in a study of blood T cell repertoires in COVID-19. Looking at the study overall: Specimens from acute and convalescent COVID-19 originated in the United States, Italy and Spain.

Per the original methods: Estimation of nucleated cell counts was performed using reference gene primer amplification. The data were produced by immunoSEQ multiplex PCR, yet TCRdb's version contains in-frame clones alone and is incomplete. That table furnishes V, J and clone size, whereas the DNA furnished D and trimming. The repertoire includes 130,000 to 150,000 clones, about four fifths of them detected once, and around 8.4% sits in the top ten. CDR1 is LGHNT, CDR2 FRNRAP, per germline. V dropped 4 bases and J dropped 3 bases, with 9 bases sitting between them. CDR3 size: 14 residues. Recruits, aged about 18 to 90 years, lived in approximately 26 US areas.

Sequencing input: PBMCs or T cells enriched from blood (not recorded which). This sequence was found in a man in his forties or fifties who had recovered from COVID-19. The rearrangement links TRBV12-5 to TRBJ1-4; D gene uncertain. CDR3 bases: TGTGCTAGTGGTTCGGGAGCTCCTAATGAAAAACTGTTTTTT. Its protein is CASGSGAPNEKLFF.